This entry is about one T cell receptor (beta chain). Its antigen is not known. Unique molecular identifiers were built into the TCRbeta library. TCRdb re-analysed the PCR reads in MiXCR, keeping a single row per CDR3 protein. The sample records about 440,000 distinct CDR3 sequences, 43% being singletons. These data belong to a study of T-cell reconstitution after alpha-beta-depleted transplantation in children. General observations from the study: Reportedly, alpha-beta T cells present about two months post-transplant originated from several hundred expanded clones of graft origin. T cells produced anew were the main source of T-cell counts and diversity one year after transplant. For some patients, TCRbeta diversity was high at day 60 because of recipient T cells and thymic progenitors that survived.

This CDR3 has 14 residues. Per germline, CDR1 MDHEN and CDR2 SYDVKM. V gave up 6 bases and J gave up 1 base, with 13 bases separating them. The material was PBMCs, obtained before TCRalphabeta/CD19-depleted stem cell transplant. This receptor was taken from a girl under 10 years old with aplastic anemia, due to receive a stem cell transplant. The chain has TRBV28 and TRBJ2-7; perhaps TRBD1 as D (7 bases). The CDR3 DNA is TGTGCCAGCAGCCCTGCGGGACAGTCCTACGAGCAGTACTTC. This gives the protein CASSPAGQSYEQYF. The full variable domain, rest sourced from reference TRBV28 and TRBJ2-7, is DVKVTQSSRYLVKRTGEKVFLECVQDMDHENMFWYRQDPGLGLRLIYFSYDVKMKEKGDIPEGYSVSREKKERFSLILESASTNQTSMYLCASSPAGQSYEQYFGPGTRLTVT.